The 14 T cell receptor beta chains reported below all come from one sample, sequenced in a study of blood T cell repertoires in COVID-19. Data came from immunoSEQ multiplex PCR; TCRdb stores just in-frame clones and leaves some out. This table has some 200,000 clones, around 84% appearing once. Material for sequencing was peripheral blood. The receptors originated from a human donor in a cohort sampled during active COVID-19.

The chain uses TRBV15 and TRBJ1-2, with a possible D match to TRBD1 (6 bases). The CDR3 is 15 residues long. The germline V gene has CDR1 LNHNV and CDR2 YYDKDF (reference sequence). With 3 bases removed from V and 3 bases from J, the gap between germline ends came to 14 bases. For the CDR3, the DNA is TGTGCCACCAGCAGGGCGGGGGCGGAAGACTATGGCTACACCTTC. Amino acids: CATSRAGAEDYGYTF.

J is TRBJ2-5 and V is TRBV4-1, with D hard to call. This CDR3 is built from 14 residues. Trimming left V 0 bases short and J 5 bases short, with 10 bases between. Germline CDR1 and CDR2: MGHRA and YSYEKL. CDR3: CASSQDVYVETQYF. The CDR3 DNA sequence: TGCGCCAGCAGCCAAGATGTCTATGTGGAGACCCAGTACTTC.

This chain uses TRBV3-1 (or the pseudogene TRBV3-2) with TRBJ1-2, with D possibly being TRBD1 (6 bases). Trimming removed 4 bases at V and 7 bases at J, with 10 bases between. Germline V CDR1 and CDR2: LGHDT, YNNKEL (reference sequence). The CDR3 extends over 12 amino acids. For the CDR3, the DNA is TGTGCCAGCAGCCCAAACAGGGTTGGCTACACCTTC. Translated, it gives CASSPNRVGYTF.

With regard to this clone: Other nucleotide sequences from this sample produce the same CDR3. The chain recombines TRBV7-8 with TRBJ2-7; no firm D call. The V end was cut by 5 bases, the J end by 7 bases, with 12 bases between. CDR1 SGHVS and CDR2 FQNEAQ come from the germline V gene. The CDR3 covers 12 residues. The CDR3 bases are TGTGCCAGCAGCCCTGGAGAAGAAGAGCAGTACTTC. Translation: CASSPGEEEQYF.

This clone was observed a single time. The chain carries TRBV19 and TRBJ2-7; D remains ambiguous. This CDR3 is built from 13 residues. The V gene lost 5 bases and the J gene lost 1 base, with 9 bases spanning the gap. The germline V gene encodes CDR1 LNHDA and CDR2 SQIVND (reference sequence). DNA for the CDR3: TGTGCCAGTAGTTTGATAGTATCCTACGAGCAGTACTTC. This codes for CASSLIVSYEQYF.

This clone was observed once. The chain is built from TRBV7-9 and TRBJ1-2, with 9 bases fitting TRBD1. The CDR3 has 14 amino acids. Germline V gene data show CDR1 as SEHNR and CDR2 as FQNEAQ (reference sequence). With 5 bases clipped from V and 7 bases from J, the junction kept 8 bases outside the gene matches. This chain's CDR3 is CASSLGQGPSGYTF. The CDR3, as DNA: TGTGCCAGCAGCCTCGGACAGGGGCCGAGTGGCTACACCTTC.

J is TRBJ2-1 and V is TRBV5-1, with 8 positions matching TRBD1. V lost 3 bases to trimming and J lost 6 bases; unmatched junction nucleotides: 8. Per germline, CDR1 SGHRS and CDR2 YFSETQ. CDR3 size: 15 residues. The CDR3 DNA reads as TGCGCCAGCAGCTCCGACCAGGGGGCGGGCAATGAGCAGTTCTTC. Translating it yields CASSSDQGAGNEQFF.

The genes are TRBV7-2 and TRBJ2-6; possibly TRBD2 for D (6 bases). CDR3 length: 18 amino acids. Germline CDR1 and CDR2: SGHTA and FQGNSA. Trimming shortened V by 2 bases and J by 0 bases, and 14 bases separated the two germline ends. The CDR3 here is CASSLNLGGNSGANVLTF. As DNA, the CDR3 is TGTGCCAGCAGCTTAAACCTGGGAGGCAACTCTGGGGCCAACGTCCTGACTTTC.

This clone was detected ten times or more. This chain joins TRBV7-3 and TRBJ1-2; D is ambiguous. Trimming shortened V by 1 base and J by 3 bases, and 9 bases separated the two germline ends. The CDR3 has 14 residues. The germline V gene encodes CDR1 SGHTA and CDR2 FQGTGA. Written as DNA, the CDR3 is TGTGCCAGCAGCTTAATTTTTCCCGACTATGGCTACACCTTC. It encodes CASSLIFPDYGYTF.

V is TRBV5-4 and J is TRBJ2-1, with a weak D call TRBD2 (5 bases). Germline loops: CDR1 SGHNT, CDR2 YYREEE (reference sequence). The CDR3 runs to 16 residues. V lost 4 bases and J 2 bases, leaving 16 bases between the germline ends. The CDR3 here is CASSARGRAPYNEQFF. The CDR3 bases are TGTGCCAGCAGCGCCCGTGGGCGGGCCCCCTACAATGAGCAGTTCTTC.

The chain combines TRBV11-3 with TRBJ2-1, with TRBD2 matching over 15 bases. Trimming cost V 4 bases and J 7 bases; bases outside gene matches: 2. The germline V gene has CDR1 SGHNT and CDR2 YENEEA. CDR3 length: 15 amino acids. Here the CDR3 DNA reads TGTGCCAGCAGCTCCGGACTAGCGGGGGGGAATGAGCAGTTCTTC. This gives the protein CASSSGLAGGNEQFF. Full variable domain (missing parts from reference TRBV11-3 and TRBJ2-1): EAGVVQSPRYKIIEKKQPVAFWCNPISGHNTLYWYLQNLGQGPELLIRYENEEAVDDSQLPKDRFSAERLKGVDSTLKIQPAELGDSAVYLCASSSGLAGGNEQFFGPGTRLTVL.

About this clone itself: This sample also contains other DNA sequences that code for the same CDR3. V gene TRBV28 combines with J gene TRBJ1-2; tentatively, D is TRBD1 (6 bases). V was shortened by 5 bases and J by 2 bases, with 9 bases between the two germline ends. There are 13 residues in the CDR3. Germline V CDR1 and CDR2: MDHEN, SYDVKM. This CDR3 is CASSPDRNYGYTF. CDR3 DNA: TGTGCCAGCAGTCCCGACAGGAACTATGGCTACACCTTC.

The chain has TRBV7-9 and TRBJ1-1; D call uncertain. This CDR3 region has 14 residues. V was shortened by 1 base and J by 6 bases, with 12 bases between the two germline ends. Germline CDR1 SEHNR, CDR2 FQNEAQ (reference sequence). The CDR3 coding sequence is TGTGCCAGCAGCTTAGGGGGAGTGAGACCTGAAGCTTTCTTT. Translation: CASSLGGVRPEAFF.

The chain joins TRBV9 to TRBJ2-3; TRBD2 agrees at 9 bases. CDR1 and CDR2 (germline): SGDLS, YYNGEE. The CDR3 contains 16 residues. The V segment lost 3 bases and the J segment 1 base; nucleotides outside the gene matches: 6. DNA of the CDR3: TGTGCCAGCAGCGGGGGACTAGCTTTTGGCACAGATACGCAGTATTTT. Protein: CASSGGLAFGTDTQYF.